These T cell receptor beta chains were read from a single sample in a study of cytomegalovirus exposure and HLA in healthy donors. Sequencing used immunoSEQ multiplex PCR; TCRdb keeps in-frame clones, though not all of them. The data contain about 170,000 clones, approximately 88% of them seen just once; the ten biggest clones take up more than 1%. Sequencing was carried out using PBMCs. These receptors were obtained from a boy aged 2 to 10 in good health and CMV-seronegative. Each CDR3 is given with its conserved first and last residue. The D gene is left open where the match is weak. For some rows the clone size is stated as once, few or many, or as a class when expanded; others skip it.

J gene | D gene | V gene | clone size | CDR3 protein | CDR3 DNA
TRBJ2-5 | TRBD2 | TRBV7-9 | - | CASSLGLAGQETQYF | TGTGCCAGCAGCTTAGGCCTAGCGGGGCAAGAGACCCAGTACTTC
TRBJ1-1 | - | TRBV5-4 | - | CASSYRDGNTEAFF | TGTGCCAGCAGCTACAGGGACGGGAACACTGAAGCTTTCTTT
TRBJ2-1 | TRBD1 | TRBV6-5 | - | CASSYGTENNEQFF | TGTGCCAGCAGTTACGGGACAGAGAACAATGAGCAGTTCTTC
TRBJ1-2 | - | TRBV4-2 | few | CASTQTKAGNNYGYTF | TGTGCCAGCACCCAAACCAAGGCAGGCAATAACTATGGCTACACCTTC
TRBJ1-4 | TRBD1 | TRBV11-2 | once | CASTGTGVNEKLFF | TGTGCCAGCACCGGGACAGGGGTTAATGAAAAACTGTTTTTT
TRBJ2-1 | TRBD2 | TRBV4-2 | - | CASSQTPGLAGLSSYNEQFF | TGTGCCAGCAGCCAAACCCCGGGACTAGCGGGCCTTAGCTCCTACAATGAGCAGTTCTTC
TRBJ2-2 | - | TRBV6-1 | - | CASSEAVRIRPTGELFF | TGTGCCAGCAGTGAAGCTGTCAGGATCCGTCCCACCGGGGAGCTGTTTTTT
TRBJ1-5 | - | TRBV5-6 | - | CASSFGLYSNQPQHF | TGTGCCAGCAGCTTTGGGCTCTATAGCAATCAGCCCCAGCATTTT
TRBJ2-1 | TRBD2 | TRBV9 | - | CASSGRGLAGNEQFF | TGTGCCAGCAGCGGGAGAGGACTAGCCGGGAATGAGCAGTTCTTC
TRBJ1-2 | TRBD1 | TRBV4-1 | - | CASSQEEGAHPGYTF | TGCGCCAGCAGCCAAGAAGAGGGGGCTCATCCTGGCTACACCTTC
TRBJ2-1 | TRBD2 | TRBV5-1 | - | CASSLARTSGSIYNEQFF | TGCGCCAGCAGCTTGGCCAGGACTAGCGGGAGTATCTACAATGAGCAGTTCTTC
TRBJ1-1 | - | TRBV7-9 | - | CASSLLPARAGTEAFF | TGTGCCAGCAGCTTGTTGCCAGCGAGGGCAGGCACTGAAGCTTTCTTT
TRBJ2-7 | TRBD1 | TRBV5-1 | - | CASSSGQGTYEQYF | TGCGCCAGCAGCTCGGGACAGGGAACCTACGAGCAGTACTTC
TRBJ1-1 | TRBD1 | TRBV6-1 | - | CASSEQTGGRGEAFF | TGTGCCAGCAGTGAACAGACAGGGGGTCGGGGTGAAGCTTTCTTT
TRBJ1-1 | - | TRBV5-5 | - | CASSFRVKGVTEAFF | TGTGCCAGCAGCTTCAGGGTAAAAGGGGTCACTGAAGCTTTCTTT
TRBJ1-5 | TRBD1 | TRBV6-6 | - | CASSYDRDQPQHF | TGTGCCAGCAGTTACGACAGGGATCAGCCCCAGCATTTT
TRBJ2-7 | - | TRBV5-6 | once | CASVPTAPVFEQYF | TGTGCCAGCGTCCCTACAGCCCCTGTTTTCGAGCAGTACTTC
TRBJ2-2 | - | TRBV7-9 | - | CASSHTSNTGELFF | TGTGCCAGCAGCCACACATCGAACACCGGGGAGCTGTTTTTT
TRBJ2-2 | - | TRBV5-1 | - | CASSLASVAGELFF | TGCGCCAGCAGCTTGGCCTCGGTAGCCGGGGAGCTGTTTTTT
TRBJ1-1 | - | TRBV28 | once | CASSNGGLNTEAFF | TGTGCCAGCTCGAACGGGGGGCTAAACACTGAAGCTTTCTTT
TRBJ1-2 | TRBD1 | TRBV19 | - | CASSPTGEYYGYTF | TGTGCCAGTAGCCCAACAGGGGAATACTATGGCTACACCTTC
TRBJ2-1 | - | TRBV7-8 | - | CASSLFARQSSYNEQFF | TGTGCCAGCAGCTTATTTGCTAGACAGAGCTCCTACAATGAGCAGTTCTTC
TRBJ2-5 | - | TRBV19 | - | CASIRGYKETQYF | TGTGCCAGTATACGCGGTTACAAAGAGACCCAGTACTTC
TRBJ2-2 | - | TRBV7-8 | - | CASSFRRLQGTGELFF | TGTGCCAGCAGCTTCAGACGGCTCCAGGGCACCGGGGAGCTGTTTTTT
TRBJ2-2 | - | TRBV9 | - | CASSGGGVPGELFF | TGTGCCAGCAGCGGAGGGGGGGTACCCGGGGAGCTGTTTTTT
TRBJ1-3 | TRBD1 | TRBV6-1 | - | CASSERQGLSGNTIYF | TGTGCCAGCAGTGAAAGACAGGGCCTCTCTGGAAACACCATATATTTT
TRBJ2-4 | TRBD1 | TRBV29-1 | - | CSVEKGARNIQYF | TGCAGCGTTGAAAAGGGGGCGCGGAACATTCAGTACTTC
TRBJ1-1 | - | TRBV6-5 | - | CASSYGQNTEAFF | TGTGCCAGCAGTTACGGACAGAACACTGAAGCTTTCTTT
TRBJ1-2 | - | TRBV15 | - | CATSREGSGGYGYTF | TGTGCCACCAGCAGAGAAGGAAGTGGAGGGTATGGCTACACCTTC
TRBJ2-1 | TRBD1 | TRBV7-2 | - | CASSYEGQLYNEQFF | TGTGCCAGCAGCTACGAGGGACAGCTCTACAATGAGCAGTTCTTC
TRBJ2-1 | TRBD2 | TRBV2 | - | CASFELAGNNEQFF | TGTGCCAGCTTCGAACTAGCGGGAAACAATGAGCAGTTCTTC
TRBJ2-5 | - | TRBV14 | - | CASSPRDIRRETQYF | TGTGCCAGCAGCCCCCGGGACATCCGGAGGGAGACCCAGTACTTC
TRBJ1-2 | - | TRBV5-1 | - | CASSLGENYGYTF | TGCGCCAGCAGCTTGGGGGAGAACTATGGCTACACCTTC
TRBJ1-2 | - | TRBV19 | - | CASSSQGVYYGYTF | TGTGCCAGTAGCTCACAGGGCGTTTACTATGGCTACACCTTC
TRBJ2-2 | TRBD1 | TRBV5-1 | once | CASSFGTGNTGELFF | TGCGCCAGCAGCTTTGGGACAGGAAACACCGGGGAGCTGTTTTTT
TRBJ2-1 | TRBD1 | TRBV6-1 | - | CASQWDRAYNEQFF | TGTGCCAGCCAGTGGGACAGGGCCTACAATGAGCAGTTCTTC
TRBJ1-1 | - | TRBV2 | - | CASRDTGNTEAFF | TGTGCCAGCAGAGATACAGGGAACACTGAAGCTTTCTTT
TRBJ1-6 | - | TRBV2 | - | CASSARTVNNSPLHF | TGTGCCAGCAGTGCCCGGACAGTCAATAATTCACCCCTCCACTTT
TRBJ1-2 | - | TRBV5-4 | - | CASSLSQQGLYGYTF | TGTGCCAGCAGCTTGTCACAACAGGGTTTATATGGCTACACCTTC
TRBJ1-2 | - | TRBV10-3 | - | CAISESTNQLPITF | TGTGCCATCAGTGAGTCGACTAACCAGCTCCCCATCACCTTC
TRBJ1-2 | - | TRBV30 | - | CAWSVNPAGSSYTF | TGTGCCTGGAGTGTCAATCCGGCGGGGTCGAGCTACACCTTC
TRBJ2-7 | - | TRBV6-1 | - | CASKGVGRYEQYF | TGTGCCAGCAAGGGGGTGGGGCGCTACGAGCAGTACTTC
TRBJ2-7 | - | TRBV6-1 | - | CASEHGNEQYF | TGTGCCAGCGAGCACGGGAACGAGCAGTACTTC
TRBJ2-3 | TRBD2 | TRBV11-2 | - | CASRQSGGAGDTQYF | TGTGCCAGCAGGCAGAGCGGGGGGGCAGGAGATACGCAGTATTTT
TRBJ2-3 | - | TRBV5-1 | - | CASSSQVADTQYF | TGCGCCAGCAGCTCTCAGGTGGCAGATACGCAGTATTTT
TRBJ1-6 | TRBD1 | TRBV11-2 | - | CASSLQGAGDSPLHF | TGTGCCAGCAGCTTACAGGGGGCGGGTGATTCACCCCTCCACTTT
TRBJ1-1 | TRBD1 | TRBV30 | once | CAWRGPGGPGTEAFF | TGTGCCTGGAGGGGTCCAGGGGGCCCGGGCACTGAAGCTTTCTTT